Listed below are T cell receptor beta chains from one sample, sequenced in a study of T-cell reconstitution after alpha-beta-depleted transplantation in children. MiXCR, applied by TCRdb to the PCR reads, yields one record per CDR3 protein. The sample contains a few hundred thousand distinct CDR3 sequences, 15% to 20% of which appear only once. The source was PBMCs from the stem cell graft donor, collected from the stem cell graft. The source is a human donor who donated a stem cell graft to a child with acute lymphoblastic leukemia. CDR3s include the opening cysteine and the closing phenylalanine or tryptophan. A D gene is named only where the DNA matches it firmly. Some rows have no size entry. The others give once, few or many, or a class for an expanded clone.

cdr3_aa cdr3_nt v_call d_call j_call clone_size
CASSLASSQTQYF TGTGCCAGCAGCTTAGCAAGTAGCCAGACCCAGTACTTC TRBV7-6 . TRBJ2-5 .
CASSHPYTDTQYF TGTGCCAGCAGCCACCCCTACACAGATACGCAGTATTTT TRBV6-2/TRBV6-3 . TRBJ2-3 few
CSATDRSYEQYF TGCAGTGCAACGGACAGGTCCTACGAGCAGTACTTC TRBV20-1 TRBD1 TRBJ2-7 few
CASSAGRAGYEQYF TGTGCCAGCAGTGCCGGCCGGGCAGGATACGAGCAGTACTTC TRBV27 . TRBJ2-7 few
CASSYIDRTSYNEQFF TGTGCCAGCAGCTACATAGACAGGACATCCTACAATGAGCAGTTCTTC TRBV27 . TRBJ2-1 .
CASSLFVGGRNEQFF TGTGCCAGCAGCTTGTTCGTTGGGGGCCGCAATGAGCAGTTCTTC TRBV7-9 . TRBJ2-1 few
CASSLTSGPLNEQFF TGCGCCAGCAGCTTAACTAGCGGGCCTCTTAATGAGCAGTTCTTC TRBV5-1 TRBD2 TRBJ2-1 few
CASSSGGLGTEAFF TGTGCCAGCAGTTCAGGGGGCTTAGGCACTGAAGCTTTCTTT TRBV27 TRBD1 TRBJ1-1 few
CASSLPENEETQYF TGTGCCAGCAGCCTTCCCGAAAACGAAGAGACCCAGTACTTC TRBV9 . TRBJ2-5 .
CSVGGGEAFF TGCAGCGTTGGCGGGGGTGAAGCTTTCTTT TRBV29-1 . TRBJ1-1 .
CSARRRGYNEQFF TGCAGTGCAAGACGGCGGGGATACAATGAGCAGTTCTTC TRBV20-1 . TRBJ2-1 .
CSVEAGMNTEAFF TGCAGCGTTGAAGCCGGGATGAACACTGAAGCTTTCTTT TRBV29-1 . TRBJ1-1 .
CASSSDGLQYF TGCGCCAGCAGCTCCGACGGGCTACAGTACTTC TRBV5-1 . TRBJ2-7 .
CASSQRRFASTDTQYF TGTGCCAGCAGTCAAAGGAGATTCGCAAGCACAGATACGCAGTATTTT TRBV12-3/TRBV12-4 . TRBJ2-3 few
CASSQGTAAEAFF TGTGCCAGTTCCCAGGGGACAGCAGCCGAAGCTTTCTTT TRBV4-2 TRBD1 TRBJ1-1 few
CASSSLGQGSTEAFF TGTGCCAGTAGTAGCCTTGGACAGGGGTCCACTGAAGCTTTCTTT TRBV19 TRBD1 TRBJ1-1 .
CASSQGARAQPRSSYNEQFF TGCGCCAGCAGCCAAGGCGCGCGGGCCCAGCCTAGAAGCTCCTACAATGAGCAGTTCTTC TRBV4-1 . TRBJ2-1 few
CASSLTLSGELNEQFF TGTGCCAGCAGCTTAACGTTGTCGGGAGAATTAAATGAGCAGTTCTTC TRBV7-3 . TRBJ2-1 few
CASSRDRVLSGNTIYF TGTGCCAGCAGCCGGGACAGGGTGCTCTCTGGAAACACCATATATTTT TRBV6-1 TRBD1 TRBJ1-3 few
CASTLGLAGSYEQYF TGTGCCAGCACCCTGGGACTAGCGGGATCCTACGAGCAGTACTTC TRBV6-9 TRBD2 TRBJ2-7 few
CSARETGEHFF TGCAGTGCTAGAGAGACAGGGGAGCATTTCTTT TRBV20-1 TRBD1 TRBJ1-1 .
CAIRDRGRNTEAFF TGTGCCATCAGGGACAGGGGGCGAAACACTGAAGCTTTCTTT TRBV4-2 TRBD1 TRBJ1-1 .
CASSPTAGVPDTQYF TGTGCCAGCAGCCCTACAGCGGGAGTACCAGATACGCAGTATTTT TRBV13 TRBD2 TRBJ2-3 .
CASSSVGRLGDGYTF TGCGCCAGCAGCAGCGTCGGACGCCTAGGCGATGGCTACACCTTC TRBV5-1 . TRBJ1-2 .
CASSIQGLEDGYTF TGTGCCAGCAGCATACAGGGGTTAGAGGATGGCTACACCTTC TRBV14 TRBD1 TRBJ1-2 .
CATPRRGRNYGYTF TGTGCCACGCCTAGGAGGGGGCGGAACTATGGCTACACCTTC TRBV12-3/TRBV12-4 TRBD1 TRBJ1-2 few
CSATSGRAFNEQFF TGCAGTGCAACTAGCGGGAGGGCGTTTAATGAGCAGTTCTTC TRBV20-1 TRBD2 TRBJ2-1 few
CASSMPEQPNTEAFF TGTGCCAGTAGTATGCCGGAACAGCCGAACACTGAAGCTTTCTTT TRBV19 . TRBJ1-1 .
CASSPEDGSYEQYF TGCGCCAGCAGCCCAGAGGACGGTTCCTACGAGCAGTACTTC TRBV5-1 . TRBJ2-7 few
CASSLRGLRLAGGPEVTDTQYF TGTGCCAGCAGTTTAAGGGGGCTGAGGCTAGCGGGGGGCCCCGAGGTCACAGATACGCAGTATTTT TRBV12-3/TRBV12-4 TRBD2 TRBJ2-3 .
CASSLSEGKTQYF TGTGCCAGCAGCTTATCCGAGGGAAAGACCCAGTACTTC TRBV7-9 . TRBJ2-5 few
CASSVGDLNTEAFF TGTGCCAGCAGTGTGGGTGACTTGAACACTGAAGCTTTCTTT TRBV6-1 . TRBJ1-1 many
CASSSRVTQYF TGTGCCAGCAGTTCCAGGGTGACCCAGTACTTC TRBV27 . TRBJ2-5 few
CASSYPDGIF TGTGCCAGCAGTTACCCGGACGGGATCTTT TRBV6-2/TRBV6-3 . TRBJ1-1 few
CASSPSSGANTGELFF TGTGCCAGCAGCCCATCAAGCGGGGCTAACACCGGGGAGCTGTTTTTT TRBV7-9 TRBD2 TRBJ2-2 .
CASSSSGGGPYEQYF TGTGCCAGCAGCTCCTCAGGCGGGGGTCCCTACGAGCAGTACTTC TRBV13 TRBD2 TRBJ2-7 few
CASSLGTALLYEQYF TGCGCCAGCAGCTTAGGGACAGCGCTTCTCTACGAGCAGTACTTC TRBV5-1 TRBD1 TRBJ2-7 few
CASSVGKPPEAFF TGTGCCAGCAGCGTAGGGAAGCCTCCTGAAGCTTTCTTT TRBV9 . TRBJ1-1 .
CASSSAGGRETQYF TGTGCCAGCAGCTCCGCGGGAGGTCGGGAGACCCAGTACTTC TRBV28 TRBD2 TRBJ2-5 few
CASTAYRFNQPQHF TGTGCCAGCACCGCCTACAGGTTCAATCAGCCCCAGCATTTT TRBV12-3/TRBV12-4 . TRBJ1-5 .
CASSFIQEPNEQFF TGCGCCAGCAGCTTTATACAGGAGCCCAATGAGCAGTTCTTC TRBV5-1 . TRBJ2-1 few
CASSVGGGQGYEQYF TGTGCCAGCAGCGTAGGAGGGGGTCAGGGCTACGAGCAGTACTTC TRBV9 . TRBJ2-7 .
CASRGRVIPPHEQFF TGTGCCAGCAGAGGGAGGGTTATCCCCCCCCATGAGCAGTTCTTC TRBV6-1 TRBD2 TRBJ2-1 few
CATSDSTTAEWETQYF TGTGCCACCAGTGATTCAACCACGGCTGAATGGGAGACCCAGTACTTC TRBV24-1 . TRBJ2-5 many
CASSLGAGGGNEQFF TGTGCCAGCAGCTTGGGAGCGGGAGGCGGGAATGAGCAGTTCTTC TRBV5-5 TRBD2 TRBJ2-1 many
CSAPVGGNTEAFF TGCAGTGCGCCTGTCGGGGGGAACACTGAAGCTTTCTTT TRBV20-1 . TRBJ1-1 .
CASSAGLAGGRQYEQYF TGTGCCAGCAGCGCCGGACTAGCGGGGGGACGTCAGTACGAGCAGTACTTC TRBV7-9 TRBD2 TRBJ2-7 once